This TCR beta chain was sequenced for a study of Ad26.COV2.S vaccination and SARS-CoV-2 variants. Broader study findings: Spike-specific TCR breadth ran higher among vaccine recipients than placebo recipients.

Data came from immunoSEQ multiplex PCR; TCRdb stores just in-frame clones and leaves some out. The table has 350,000 to 500,000 clones, 90% seen once. Concerning this clone itself: Its antigen is unidentified.

Treatment indicated: around 19 received Ad26.COV2.S at low or high dose, single or two shots; roughly five received placebo; per-sample allocation not given. Sampling was performed 63 days after the first vaccine or placebo injection. Trimming took 0 bases from V and 0 from J; bases not matched to a gene: 3. The CDR3 covers 17 residues. Germline assignment: CDR1 LGHDT and CDR2 YNNKEL (reference sequence). The starting material was peripheral blood, obtained in a trial of Ad26.COV2.S vaccine versus placebo. The gene calls are TRBV3-1 (or the pseudogene TRBV3-2) and TRBJ2-1, with 9 bases fitting TRBD2. This TCR came from a person aged 18-60 years who received the Ad26.COV2.S COVID-19 vaccine or a placebo. CDR3 loop: CASSQDTSGYSYNEQFF. Here the CDR3 DNA reads TGTGCCAGCAGCCAAGATACTAGCGGGTACTCCTACAATGAGCAGTTCTTC.